These T cell receptor beta chains were read from a single sample in a study of blood T cell repertoires in COVID-19. Produced via immunoSEQ multiplex PCR; TCRdb's table is partial and in-frame only. The sample lists roughly 200,000 clones, about 88% seen once, with about 4.9% in the top ten. The sample comprised peripheral blood. The receptors were sampled from a woman older than 75 with acute or convalescent COVID-19. Each CDR3 is given with its conserved first and last residue. The order of the fields is clone size, J gene, D gene, V gene, CDR3 DNA, CDR3 protein. D genes are given only for firm matches. Clone size is stated in some rows and not others, as once, few, many or a class when expanded.

- | TRBJ1-1 | - | TRBV23-1 | TGCGCCAGCAGTCAATCGGGCAGGGGCGCTGAAGCTTTCTTT | CASSQSGRGAEAFF
- | TRBJ2-3 | - | TRBV6-2/TRBV6-3 | TGTGCCAGCAGTTACCCTGACTGGATTAAAGTTTCCACAGATACGCAGTATTTT | CASSYPDWIKVSTDTQYF
- | TRBJ2-3 | - | TRBV7-2 | TGTGCCAGCAGCTTAGCCGGTTGGGGACTCAACCGAGATACGCAGTATTTT | CASSLAGWGLNRDTQYF
- | TRBJ2-2 | TRBD2 | TRBV10-2 | TGCGCCAGCAATATAGCGGGAACAACCGGGGAGCTGTTTTTT | CASNIAGTTGELFF
- | TRBJ1-1 | - | TRBV27 | TGTGCCAGCAGCACCTGGGGGGGAGGCACTGAAGCTTTCTTT | CASSTWGGGTEAFF
- | TRBJ1-1 | - | TRBV18 | TGTGCCAGCTCACCACCTGCGGACACTGAAGCTTTCTTT | CASSPPADTEAFF
- | TRBJ1-6 | - | TRBV27 | TGTGCCAGCAGTTTACAAGGGAGTCTCTATAATTCACCCCTCCACTTT | CASSLQGSLYNSPLHF
- | TRBJ2-2 | TRBD2 | TRBV5-1 | TGCGCCAGCACCCCGTTAGCGGGACAGAACACCGGGGAGCTGTTTTTT | CASTPLAGQNTGELFF
once | TRBJ1-2 | - | TRBV12-5 | TGTGCTAGTGGTTTGGTATTGGCAGGCTCGGGGGGCTACACCTTC | CASGLVLAGSGGYTF
- | TRBJ1-5 | - | TRBV7-8 | TGTGCCAGCAGCTTGACAGACAATCAGCCCCAGCATTTT | CASSLTDNQPQHF
- | TRBJ1-6 | TRBD1 | TRBV5-1 | TGCGCCAGCAGCCCCTGGACAGGAGGGAATGATTCACCCCTCCACTTT | CASSPWTGGNDSPLHF
many | TRBJ2-2 | TRBD2 | TRBV18 | TGTGCCAGCTCACCTAGACTAGCGGGAGCTTACGGGGAGCTGTTTTTT | CASSPRLAGAYGELFF
- | TRBJ1-3 | - | TRBV7-2 | TGTGCCAGCAGCTTCGGGAGGCCTGGAAACACCATATATTTT | CASSFGRPGNTIYF
once | TRBJ1-5 | - | TRBV6-1 | TGTGCCAGCAGTGAACGAGGGAATAGCAATCAGCCCCAGCATTTT | CASSERGNSNQPQHF
- | TRBJ1-4 | - | TRBV28 | TGTGCCAGCAGTGCAATGGGAGGTTATAATGAAAAACTGTTTTTT | CASSAMGGYNEKLFF
- | TRBJ2-1 | TRBD2 | TRBV5-1 | TGCGCCAGCAGCGAGGGACTAGCGGGAGTGTATGAGCAGTTCTTC | CASSEGLAGVYEQFF